The 30 T cell receptor beta chains reported below all come from one sample, sequenced in a study of T-cell memory formation after mild COVID-19. TCRdb called the 5' RACE reads again in MiXCR, with one record for every CDR3 protein. The profile shows about 350,000 distinct CDR3 sequences, roughly 13% of them singletons. Sequencing used PBMCs or a T cell subset sorted from them (not recorded which). Receptors originate from a man younger than 30 who had mild COVID-19 (a few samples of this study predate the infection). Cell type and time point are not known.

The J gene is TRBJ2-3, the V gene TRBV6-2 or TRBV6-3; the D gene is possibly TRBD1 (6 bases). CDR3 length: 13 amino acids. Germline V gene data show CDR1 as MNHEY and CDR2 as SVGEGT. Trimming cost V 10 bases and J 2 bases, with 13 bases left between them. CDR3 amino acids: CANTRDITDTQYF. The CDR3 DNA follows: TGTGCCAACACCCGGGACATCACAGATACGCAGTATTTT.

This CDR3 reads CASSSTWPYGYTF. CDR3 sequence (DNA): TGTGCCAGCAGTTCGACCTGGCCCTATGGCTACACCTTC. The rearrangement uses TRBV6-6 and TRBJ1-2; D unclear. Germline loops: CDR1 MNHNY, CDR2 SVGAGI (reference sequence). The CDR3 has 13 amino acids. V lost 4 bases to trimming and J lost 4 bases, with 10 bases between them.

CDR3 loop: CASFRGFYGYTF. The CDR3 DNA is TGTGCCAGCTTTAGGGGTTTCTATGGCTACACCTTC. The chain uses TRBV2 and TRBJ1-2; perhaps TRBD1 as D (5 bases). Trimming took 8 bases from V and 4 from J, leaving 11 bases between them. This CDR3 comprises 12 residues. CDR1 and CDR2 from the germline V gene are SNHLY and FYNNEI.

This clonotype was picked up many times. The chain combines TRBV7-2 with TRBJ2-3; 10 bases line up with TRBD2. Germline trimming cut 5 bases from V and 6 bases from J; bases unmatched to any gene: 17. Germline V gene lookup returns CDR1 SGHTA and CDR2 FQGNSA. The CDR3 runs to 18 residues. DNA of the CDR3: TGTGCCAGCAGCCCCCCCCAACGAGCGGGGGGGCGTTCGGATACGCAGTATTTT. It is translated as CASSPPQRAGGRSDTQYF.

This sequence joins TRBV21-1 and TRBJ2-6; the DNA was not used to check the table's D call, TRBD2. TRBV21-1 is flagged as a pseudogene. This CDR3 region has 18 residues. The CDR3 loop reads CASSREPGLRSGANVLTF. The CDR3 region has the DNA TGTGCCAGCAGCAGGGAACCGGGACTGCGCTCTGGGGCCAACGTCCTGACTTTC.

This clonotype has a count of ten or more. The chain uses TRBV4-3 and TRBJ2-1, with D maybe TRBD2 (5 bases). Germline lookup yields CDR1 LGHNA and CDR2 YSLEER. Trimming stripped 1 base from V and 0 bases from J, with 19 bases between. The CDR3 has 19 amino acids. For the CDR3, the DNA is TGCGCCAGCAGCCAAGCGGCGGATCTAGCCGAGACCTCCTACAATGAGCAGTTCTTC. Protein sequence: CASSQAADLAETSYNEQFF.

The chain is built from TRBV4-1 and TRBJ1-5, with 8 bases matching TRBD1. The germline gives CDR1 MGHRA, CDR2 YSYEKL. The CDR3 runs 15 residues. Losses at the gene ends were 2 bases for V and 7 bases for J; bases not matched to a gene: 7. CDR3 in DNA: TGCGCCAGCAGCCAAAAACAGGGGGTAGAACAGCCCCAGCATTTT. This codes for CASSQKQGVEQPQHF.

This clonotype was found a few times. The chain combines TRBV9 with TRBJ1-1, with 7 bases matching TRBD1. The CDR3 is 15 amino acids. Germline V gives CDR1 SGDLS, CDR2 YYNGEE. Losses at the gene ends were 0 bases for V and 4 bases for J; bases not matched to a gene: 6. The CDR3 loop reads CASSVEGARGTEAFF. The CDR3 nucleotides are TGTGCCAGCAGCGTAGAGGGGGCGCGGGGCACTGAAGCTTTCTTT. The variable domain in full, with the rest retrieved from reference TRBV9 and TRBJ1-1, is DSGVTQTPKHLITATGQRVTLRCSPRSGDLSVYWYQQSLDQGLQFLIQYYNGEERAKGNILERFSAQQFPDLHSELNLSSLELGDSALYFCASSVEGARGTEAFFGQGTRLTVV.

The V and J genes are TRBV2 and TRBJ2-7; D gene ambiguous. This CDR3 is 11 amino acids long. Per germline, CDR1 SNHLY and CDR2 FYNNEI. Trimming pared 4 bases from V and 4 bases from J, leaving 5 bases between. The CDR3 region has the DNA TGTGCCAGCAGTGCAGAGTACGAGCAGTACGTC. This translates into CASSAEYEQYV.

This clonotype occurred many times. The genes are TRBV29-1 and TRBJ2-3; 11 bases map to TRBD1. Germline-derived CDR1 and CDR2 are SQVTM and ANQGSEA. This CDR3 comprises 14 residues. After removal of 7 bases from V and 0 bases from J, the junction contained 3 bases not matched to a gene. In DNA form, the CDR3 reads TGCAGCGCCGGACAGGGGGCTAGCACAGATACGCAGTATTTT. As protein: CSAGQGASTDTQYF.

There are many counts of this clonotype. For the CDR3, the DNA is TGCGCCAGCAGCCGGACACGGGGACTAGCGGGGGACGAGCAGTACTTC. This translates into CASSRTRGLAGDEQYF. The chain has TRBV4-3 and TRBJ2-7; TRBD2 aligns across 14 bases. The CDR3 is 16 residues long. V lost 4 bases to trimming and J lost 5 bases; unmatched junction nucleotides: 7. In germline, CDR1 is LGHNA, CDR2 YSLEER.

This CDR3 is CASSSLAQYNEQFF. The DNA for the CDR3 is TGTGCCAGCAGCTCTCTAGCGCAATACAATGAGCAGTTCTTC. The gene calls are TRBV11-2 and TRBJ2-1; perhaps TRBD2 as D (6 bases). Trimming took 4 bases from V and 4 from J, leaving 11 bases between them. This CDR3 region has 14 residues. Germline values: CDR1 SGHAT, CDR2 FQNNGV. Drawing the rest from reference TRBV11-2 and TRBJ2-1, the complete variable domain is EAGVAQSPRYKIIEKRQSVAFWCNPISGHATLYWYQQILGQGPKLLIQFQNNGVVDDSQLPKDRFSAERLKGVDSTLKIQPAKLEDSAVYLCASSSLAQYNEQFFGPGTRLTVL.

This chain joins TRBV7-8 and TRBJ1-2, with 7 bases fitting TRBD1. This CDR3 has 15 amino acids. CDR1 is SGHVS and CDR2 is FQNEAQ in the germline V gene. Trimming cost V 5 bases and J 4 bases; bases outside gene matches: 10. CDR3 coding DNA: TGTGCCAGCAGCCCCGGACAGGCGAGAAGCTATGGCTACACCTTC. This gives the protein CASSPGQARSYGYTF. The whole variable domain, filled in from reference TRBV7-8 and TRBJ1-2, reads GAGVSQSPRYKVAKRGQDVALRCDPISGHVSLFWYQQALGQGPEFLTYFQNEAQLDKSGLPSDRFFAERPEGSVSTLKIQRTQQEDSAVYLCASSPGQARSYGYTFGSGTRLTVV.

In DNA form, the CDR3 reads TGCGCCAGCAGCGCCCCCGGGACAGGGGTGACTGAAGCTTTCTTT. Translated: CASSAPGTGVTEAFF. This chain joins TRBV4-1 and TRBJ1-1; 10 bases align to TRBD1. Germline values: CDR1 MGHRA, CDR2 YSYEKL. The CDR3 contains 15 residues. The V and J ends lost 5 bases and 5 bases, in that order; junction bases with no gene match: 8.

This clonotype was counted many times. The chain combines TRBV7-2 with TRBJ2-3; D remains unclear. This CDR3 has 13 residues. The germline CDR1 and CDR2 sequences are SGHTA and FQGNSA. V shed 4 bases and J shed 2 bases, with 7 bases lying between them. In DNA form, the CDR3 reads TGTGCCAGCAGCTCGATAAACACAGATACGCAGTATTTT. The encoded protein is CASSSINTDTQYF.

The chain recombines TRBV11-2 with TRBJ1-5; D possibly corresponds to TRBD1 (5 bases). Trimming stripped 5 bases from V and 3 bases from J, with 14 bases between. Germline V gene sequence: CDR1 SGHAT, CDR2 FQNNGV. The CDR3 loop spans 15 amino acids. The CDR3 DNA sequence: TGTGCCAGCAGCGGCGGGGGGGACTTCAATCAGCCCCAGCATTTT. Translating gives CASSGGGDFNQPQHF.

This rearrangement joins TRBV3-1 to TRBJ2-3; D is possibly TRBD1 (5 bases). Germline V gives CDR1 LGHDT, CDR2 YNNKEL (reference sequence). V lost 11 bases and J lost 1, with 10 bases in between. The CDR3 extends over 12 amino acids. The CDR3 region is CAGRQRTDTQYF. The CDR3 bases are TGTGCCGGTCGACAGCGCACAGATACGCAGTATTTT.

Many counts were recorded for this clonotype. The V gene is TRBV7-2, the J gene TRBJ2-1; TRBD2 matches at 7 bases. The CDR3 consists of 15 residues. Germline-derived CDR1 and CDR2 are SGHTA and FQGNSA. V lost 5 bases and J lost 4; bases outside the gene matches: 8. CDR3 nucleotides: TGTGCCAGCAGCCTAGGGCTAGCGGATTACAATGAGCAGTTCTTC. This codes for CASSLGLADYNEQFF.

This clonotype was seen only a few times. The chain recombines TRBV18 with TRBJ2-7; 8 bases agree with TRBD2. V shed 0 bases, J shed 7 bases, and the junction held 11 bases outside the gene matches. The CDR3 is 16 amino acids. In germline, CDR1 is KGHSH, CDR2 LQKENI. DNA of the CDR3: TGTGCCAGCTCACCACCTCGGAATAGCGGGGCGGGAGAGCAGTACGTC. Amino acids: CASSPPRNSGAGEQYV.

This clonotype was counted between two and nine times. V and J are TRBV19 and TRBJ2-1, with a tentative D call TRBD2 (7 bases). Trimming shortened V by 7 bases and J by 0 bases, and 13 bases separated the two germline ends. Looked up from germline, CDR1 is LNHDA and CDR2 is SQIVND (reference sequence). This CDR3 has 15 amino acids. CDR3 amino acids: CASTDGGASYNEQFF. In DNA form, the CDR3 reads TGTGCCAGTACCGATGGGGGGGCCTCCTACAATGAGCAGTTCTTC.

The gene calls are TRBV5-1 and TRBJ1-6; D uncertain. Germline loops: CDR1 SGHRS, CDR2 YFSETQ. This CDR3 contains 15 residues. Trimming stripped 4 bases from V and 6 bases from J, with 14 bases between. The CDR3 protein is CASSLESPSNSPLHF. CDR3 bases: TGCGCCAGCAGCCTAGAGTCGCCAAGTAATTCACCCCTCCACTTT.

The chain links TRBV7-2 to TRBJ2-3, with D unresolved. The CDR3 totals 13 residues. V was shortened by 5 bases and J by 2 bases, with 8 bases between the two germline ends. Germline V gives CDR1 SGHTA, CDR2 FQGNSA. Here the CDR3 DNA reads TGTGCCAGCAGCCTATTGTACACAGATACGCAGTATTTT. It encodes CASSLLYTDTQYF.

The chain carries TRBV5-1 and TRBJ2-3; no definite D call. The CDR3 has 14 residues. Trimming left V 7 bases short and J 5 bases short, with 17 bases between. Looked up from germline, CDR1 is SGHRS and CDR2 is YFSETQ. The CDR3 sequence: CASSEDGLLDTQYF. CDR3 DNA sequence: TGCGCCAGCTCCGAAGACGGTTTGTTAGATACGCAGTATTTT.

The chain uses TRBV15 and TRBJ2-7, with D unclear. V lost 0 bases, J lost 3 bases, and 6 bases lay in between. Germline loops: CDR1 LNHNV, CDR2 YYDKDF (reference sequence). The CDR3 spans 13 residues. The DNA of the CDR3 is TGTGCCACCAGCAGAGATCGCGACTACGAGCAGTACTTC. It codes for CATSRDRDYEQYF. Supplemented by reference TRBV15 and TRBJ2-7, the full variable domain reads DAMVIQNPRYQVTQFGKPVTLSCSQTLNHNVMYWYQQKSSQAPKLLFHYYDKDFNNEADTPDNFQSRRPNTSFCFLDIRSPGLGDTAMYLCATSRDRDYEQYFGPGTRLTVT.

The rearrangement joins TRBV6-5 to TRBJ1-2; 11 bases map to TRBD1. This CDR3 has 15 residues. CDR1 and CDR2 (germline): MNHEY, SVGAGI. Germline trimming cut 7 bases from V and 4 bases from J; bases unmatched to any gene: 8. This CDR3 is CASKRTGGLFYGYTF. DNA of the CDR3: TGTGCCAGCAAACGGACAGGGGGCCTCTTCTATGGCTACACCTTC.

The J gene is TRBJ2-3, the V gene TRBV29-1; D is uncertain. The CDR3 spans 13 residues. V was pared by 5 bases and J by 0 bases, with 9 bases between. Germline CDR1 reads SQVTM; CDR2 reads ANQGSEA. The CDR3 bases are TGCAGCGTTACGCGGTCTAGCACAGATACGCAGTATTTT. It encodes CSVTRSSTDTQYF.

This clonotype showed up many times. The rearrangement links TRBV29-1 to TRBJ2-7, with D perhaps matching TRBD1 (5 bases). Trimming cost V 7 bases and J 3 bases, with 13 bases left between them. CDR1 and CDR2 (germline): SQVTM, ANQGSEA. The CDR3 runs 12 residues. The CDR3 loop reads CSALTVHYEQYF. For the CDR3, the DNA is TGCAGCGCCCTGACAGTACACTACGAGCAGTACTTC.

This clonotype came up a few times. V usage is TRBV9 and J usage is TRBJ2-3; 7 nucleotides align to TRBD2. This CDR3 spans 14 amino acids. J lost 5 bases, V lost 4 bases, and 7 bases had no gene match. Germline V gene data show CDR1 as SGDLS and CDR2 as YYNGEE. DNA for the CDR3: TGTGCCAGCAGCATTGGGGAGGGCGGAGATACGCAGTATTTT. Residues: CASSIGEGGDTQYF.

A few counts support this clonotype. This chain uses TRBV19 with TRBJ2-2; D possibly uses TRBD1 or TRBD2 (5 bases each). Germline V gene lookup returns CDR1 LNHDA and CDR2 SQIVND (reference sequence). CDR3 length: 16 residues. V lost 4 bases and J 4 bases, leaving 16 bases between the germline ends. CDR3 DNA sequence: TGTGCCAGTAGTACGACGGGACGTATATCCACCGGGGAGCTGTTTTTT. This translates into CASSTTGRISTGELFF.

CDR3 sequence (DNA): TGTGCCAGCAGGATGCTACAGCGAGAGACCCAGTACTTC. It translates to CASRMLQRETQYF. The V gene is TRBV5-6, the J gene TRBJ2-5; D not certain. Germline V CDR1 and CDR2: SGHDT, YYEEEE. The CDR3 runs 13 residues. V dropped 5 bases and J dropped 4 bases, with 12 bases sitting between them.